This is a list of T cell receptor beta chains from one sample in a study of blood T cell repertoires in COVID-19. Generated by immunoSEQ multiplex PCR, the TCRdb table keeps only in-frame clones and is missing some. The sample lists 84,000 or so clones; 80% were seen once. Sequencing was done on a sample of peripheral blood. Source of these receptors: a woman aged 40 to 50 with active or convalescent COVID-19. CDR3s include the opening cysteine and the closing phenylalanine or tryptophan. D genes are given only for firm matches. A row's size may be missing; if present it is once, few, many or a size class.

J: TRBJ2-7
D: TRBD1
V: TRBV28
size: NA
CDR3: CASSSGGFYEQYF
DNA: TGTGCCAGCAGTTCAGGGGGCTTCTACGAGCAGTACTTC

J: TRBJ1-2
D: NA
V: TRBV1
size: NA
CDR3: CLQGWGYTF
DNA: TGTCTTCAGGGGTGGGGCTACACCTTC

J: TRBJ2-3
D: NA
V: TRBV11-2
size: NA
CDR3: CASSRLIQDTQYF
DNA: TGTGCCAGCAGCCGCCTAATCCAAGATACGCAGTATTTT

J: TRBJ1-2
D: NA
V: TRBV4-3
size: NA
CDR3: CASSQEVQGRYGYTF
DNA: TGCGCCAGCAGCCAAGAAGTTCAGGGCCGCTATGGCTACACCTTC

J: TRBJ2-1
D: TRBD2
V: TRBV5-8
size: NA
CDR3: CASSLVLLAGSSSYNEQFF
DNA: TGTGCCAGCAGCTTGGTACTCCTAGCGGGCTCCTCCTCCTACAATGAGCAGTTCTTC

J: TRBJ1-4
D: NA
V: TRBV28
size: NA
CDR3: CASSARSTNEKLFF
DNA: TGTGCCAGCAGTGCCAGATCAACTAATGAAAAACTGTTTTTT

J: TRBJ1-1
D: NA
V: TRBV6-5
size: NA
CDR3: CASSPRGNTEAFF
DNA: TGTGCCAGCAGTCCCAGGGGGAACACTGAAGCTTTCTTT

J: TRBJ1-3
D: NA
V: TRBV11-2
size: NA
CDR3: CASSLGPLQGPGNTIYF
DNA: TGTGCCAGCAGCTTAGGGCCCCTACAGGGACCTGGAAACACCATATATTTT

J: TRBJ2-7
D: NA
V: TRBV20-1
size: NA
CDR3: CSAYGSSEQYF
DNA: TGCAGTGCCTACGGGTCATCCGAGCAGTACTTC

J: TRBJ1-2
D: NA
V: TRBV25-1
size: once
CDR3: CASSPHLGRENYGYTF
DNA: TGTGCCAGCAGCCCACATCTCGGACGGGAGAACTATGGCTACACCTTC

J: TRBJ2-3
D: NA
V: TRBV30
size: NA
CDR3: CAKGDFTDTQYF
DNA: TGTGCCAAAGGGGATTTCACAGATACGCAGTATTTT

J: TRBJ2-1
D: TRBD1
V: TRBV7-9
size: few
CDR3: CASSLDRGYNEQFF
DNA: TGTGCCAGCAGCTTAGACAGGGGGTACAATGAGCAGTTCTTC

J: TRBJ1-6
D: NA
V: TRBV9
size: NA
CDR3: CASSTPGTRGSSRSNDNSPLHF
DNA: TGTGCCAGCAGCACCCCCGGGACAAGGGGATCCTCACGATCTAACGATAATTCACCCCTCCACTTT

J: TRBJ2-7
D: NA
V: TRBV28
size: NA
CDR3: CASSPSSLYSYEQYF
DNA: TGTGCCAGCAGTCCGTCTAGCCTTTACTCCTACGAGCAGTACTTC

J: TRBJ2-3
D: NA
V: TRBV6-6
size: NA
CDR3: CASSYGGLPGRDTQYF
DNA: TGTGCCAGCAGTTACGGCGGACTACCAGGGCGAGATACGCAGTATTTT

J: TRBJ1-2
D: NA
V: TRBV18
size: NA
CDR3: CASSPNSDGNYGYTF
DNA: TGTGCCAGCTCACCAAATTCCGACGGGAACTATGGCTACACCTTC

J: TRBJ2-3
D: NA
V: TRBV6-2/TRBV6-3
size: NA
CDR3: CASSYRRTLDTDTQYF
DNA: TGTGCCAGCAGTTACCGACGGACTTTAGACACAGATACGCAGTATTTT

J: TRBJ2-3
D: NA
V: TRBV19
size: NA
CDR3: CASSIGRGGTDTQYF
DNA: TGTGCCAGTAGTATCGGGCGGGGTGGCACAGATACGCAGTATTTT

J: TRBJ1-2
D: TRBD1
V: TRBV7-2
size: NA
CDR3: CASSLALTGGVYGYTF
DNA: TGTGCCAGCAGCTTAGCGCTCACAGGGGGAGTCTATGGCTACACCTTC

J: TRBJ1-5
D: NA
V: TRBV3-1/TRBV3-2
size: once
CDR3: CASSQADQPQHF
DNA: TGTGCCAGCAGCCAAGCGGATCAGCCCCAGCATTTT

J: TRBJ1-4
D: NA
V: TRBV5-1
size: NA
CDR3: CASRGGFGEKLFF
DNA: TGCGCCAGCCGGGGGGGCTTTGGTGAAAAACTGTTTTTT

J: TRBJ2-3
D: NA
V: TRBV4-1
size: NA
CDR3: CASSQVALAMHTQYF
DNA: TGCGCCAGCAGCCAAGTTGCACTAGCTATGCATACGCAGTATTTT

J: TRBJ2-2
D: TRBD2
V: TRBV5-4
size: many
CDR3: CASRHSTSGRSGGELFF
DNA: TGTGCCAGCAGGCATAGCACTAGCGGGAGGTCGGGCGGGGAGCTGTTTTTT

J: TRBJ2-5
D: TRBD2
V: TRBV20-1
size: NA
CDR3: CSASPGLGAGYF
DNA: TGCAGTGCTAGTCCGGGACTAGGGGCTGGATACTTC

J: TRBJ2-2
D: NA
V: TRBV7-9
size: NA
CDR3: CASSLEGNTGELFF
DNA: TGTGCCAGCAGCTTGGAGGGAAACACCGGGGAGCTGTTTTTT

J: TRBJ1-1
D: NA
V: TRBV20-1
size: NA
CDR3: CSASLRQEAFF
DNA: TGCAGTGCTAGCCTGAGACAGGAAGCTTTCTTT

J: TRBJ1-2
D: TRBD1
V: TRBV5-1
size: few
CDR3: CASSRGQGSTGGGYTF
DNA: TGCGCCAGCAGTAGAGGACAGGGATCCACCGGGGGGGGCTACACCTTC

J: TRBJ2-3
D: TRBD2
V: TRBV29-1
size: NA
CDR3: CSVCRLAQSTDTQYF
DNA: TGCAGCGTCTGTAGACTAGCGCAGAGCACAGATACGCAGTATTTT

J: TRBJ1-2
D: NA
V: TRBV16
size: NA
CDR3: CASSPSGALRGYTF
DNA: TGTGCCAGCAGCCCGTCAGGGGCGTTACGAGGCTACACCTTC

J: TRBJ2-3
D: NA
V: TRBV6-6
size: once
CDR3: CASSPTASLWADTQYF
DNA: TGTGCCAGCAGCCCGACCGCTAGCTTATGGGCAGATACGCAGTATTTT

J: TRBJ2-2
D: NA
V: TRBV7-9
size: medium-sized
CDR3: CASSPDIRNTGELFF
DNA: TGTGCCAGCAGCCCCGACATCCGGAACACCGGGGAGCTGTTTTTT

J: TRBJ2-3
D: NA
V: TRBV15
size: NA
CDR3: CATSRDLKPSLTDTQYF
DNA: TGTGCCACCAGCAGAGATCTCAAGCCATCCCTCACAGATACGCAGTATTTT

J: TRBJ2-3
D: TRBD2
V: TRBV9
size: NA
CDR3: CASSASGTSGTDTQYF
DNA: TGTGCCAGCAGCGCCTCCGGGACTAGCGGAACAGATACGCAGTATTTT

J: TRBJ1-4
D: NA
V: TRBV4-2
size: NA
CDR3: CASSQGEQVGYEKLFF
DNA: TGTGCCAGCAGCCAAGGGGAACAGGTTGGATATGAAAAACTGTTTTTT

J: TRBJ1-4
D: NA
V: TRBV28
size: NA
CDR3: CASSLWGVNEKLFF
DNA: TGTGCCAGCAGTTTATGGGGAGTTAATGAAAAACTGTTTTTT

J: TRBJ2-7
D: NA
V: TRBV6-5
size: NA
CDR3: CATLPILLSYEQYF
DNA: TGTGCCACTCTGCCTATCCTCCTCTCCTACGAGCAGTACTTC

J: TRBJ2-7
D: NA
V: TRBV5-4
size: few
CDR3: CASSLAGKEYF
DNA: TGTGCCAGCAGCTTGGCAGGGAAAGAGTACTTC

J: TRBJ1-3
D: NA
V: TRBV18
size: NA
CDR3: CASSPAGQRNTIYF
DNA: TGTGCCAGCTCACCGGCCGGACAGAGAAACACCATATATTTT

J: TRBJ1-2
D: TRBD1
V: TRBV5-5
size: NA
CDR3: CASSPVRTGSGDTF
DNA: TGTGCCAGCAGCCCCGTCAGGACAGGATCCGGGGACACCTTC

J: TRBJ1-1
D: NA
V: TRBV10-3
size: NA
CDR3: CAISEEPLGGLNTEAFF
DNA: TGTGCCATCAGTGAGGAACCCTTGGGGGGACTGAACACTGAAGCTTTCTTT